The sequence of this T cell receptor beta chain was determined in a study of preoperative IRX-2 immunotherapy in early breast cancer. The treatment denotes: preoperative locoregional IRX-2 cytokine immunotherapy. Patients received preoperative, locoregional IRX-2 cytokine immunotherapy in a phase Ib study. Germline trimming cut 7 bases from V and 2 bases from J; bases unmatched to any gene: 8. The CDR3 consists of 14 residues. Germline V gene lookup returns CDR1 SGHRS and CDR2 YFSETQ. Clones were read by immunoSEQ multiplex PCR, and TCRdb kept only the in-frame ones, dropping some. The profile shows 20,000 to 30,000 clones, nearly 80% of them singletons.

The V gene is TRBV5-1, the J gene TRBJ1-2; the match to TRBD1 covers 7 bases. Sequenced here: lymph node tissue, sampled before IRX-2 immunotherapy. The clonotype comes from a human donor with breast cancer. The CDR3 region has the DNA TGCGCCAGCGCCCGAGGGACAGAGAACTATGGCTACACCTTC. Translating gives CASARGTENYGYTF.